Listed below are T cell receptor beta chains from one sample, sequenced in a study of type 1 regulatory T cells. These TCRs are of unknown antigen specificity. One entry per CDR3 protein, called by TCRdb with MiXCR from the reads. The table has about 74,000 distinct CDR3 sequences, 50% to 70% seen once; the top ten hold 7.6%. The source material was cultured T cells, either the whole culture or a sorted T cell fraction (not recorded which). Source of these receptors: a human donor in good health. The CDR3 runs from the conserved cysteine through the conserved F or W. Each record gives: V gene, D gene, clone size, J gene, CDR3 protein, CDR3 DNA. The D gene is left open where the match is weak. Clone size is not always given. Where it is, it says once, few, many or a class for expanded clones.

TRBV5-1,TRBD2,NA,TRBJ2-5,CASSSSTSGKETQYF,TGCGCCAGCAGCTCCTCGACTAGCGGGAAAGAGACCCAGTACTTC
TRBV3-1,NA,NA,TRBJ1-1,CASSEGGSGAEAFF,TGTGCCAGCAGCGAGGGGGGGTCGGGGGCTGAAGCTTTCTTT
TRBV7-9,NA,NA,TRBJ2-1,CASSLERGADSYNEQFF,TGTGCCAGCAGCTTAGAACGTGGCGCCGACTCCTACAATGAGCAGTTCTTC
TRBV12-3/TRBV12-4,TRBD2,NA,TRBJ2-1,CASKPSSGAYNEQIF,TGTGCCAGCAAACCATCTAGCGGGGCCTACAATGAGCAGATCTTC
TRBV7-2,TRBD2,NA,TRBJ2-1,CASSSPGTSVYNEQFF,TGTGCCAGCAGCTCTCCCGGGACTAGCGTTTACAATGAGCAGTTCTTC
TRBV20-1,NA,few,TRBJ1-2,CSATYGPPIYGYTF,TGCAGTGCTACTTACGGACCCCCAATCTATGGCTACACCTTC
TRBV9,TRBD1,NA,TRBJ2-1,CASSVTGQGDWNEQFF,TGTGCCAGCAGCGTTACAGGACAGGGGGATTGGAATGAGCAGTTCTTC
TRBV7-8,NA,NA,TRBJ2-4,CASSLAGGPQYF,TGTGCCAGCAGCTTAGCGGGGGGTCCGCAGTACTTC
TRBV20-1,NA,NA,TRBJ1-6,CSASTGNSPLHF,TGCAGTGCTAGCACAGGGAATTCACCCCTCCACTTT
TRBV27,NA,NA,TRBJ2-7,CASSLFGSEYF,TGTGCCAGCAGTTTATTCGGTTCTGAGTACTTC
TRBV28,NA,few,TRBJ1-1,CASSFLRLPGKNTEAFF,TGTGCCAGCAGTTTCCTAAGGTTACCCGGGAAGAACACTGAAGCTTTCTTT
TRBV5-1,TRBD2,large,TRBJ2-7,CASSFGTSGNEQYF,TGCGCCAGCAGCTTCGGGACTAGCGGGAACGAGCAGTACTTC
TRBV9,NA,few,TRBJ1-4,CASSADRAIATNEKLFF,TGTGCCAGCAGCGCGGACAGAGCAATCGCAACTAATGAAAAACTGTTTTTT
TRBV20-1,NA,NA,TRBJ2-2,CSARDLGLAGELFF,TGCAGTGCTAGAGATCTTGGGTTGGCCGGGGAGCTGTTTTTT
TRBV10-3,NA,NA,TRBJ2-3,CAISESRATDTQYF,TGTGCCATCAGTGAGTCGAGGGCGACAGATACGCAGTATTTT
TRBV10-3,TRBD2,NA,TRBJ2-1,CAISGTSGPRGSNEQFF,TGTGCCATCAGTGGGACTAGCGGCCCCCGGGGGTCCAATGAGCAGTTCTTC
TRBV20-1,TRBD1,NA,TRBJ1-4,CSASGTGWFF,TGCAGTGCCTCCGGGACAGGGTGGTTTTTT
TRBV9,TRBD2,NA,TRBJ2-2,CASSVARRGLAEHPFTGELFF,TGTGCCAGCAGCGTAGCTCGGAGGGGTCTAGCGGAGCATCCGTTCACCGGGGAGCTGTTTTTT
TRBV6-2/TRBV6-3,NA,once,TRBJ2-7,CASSSTISYEQYF,TGTGCCAGCAGTTCTACAATTTCCTACGAGCAGTACTTC
TRBV2,NA,NA,TRBJ2-7,CASSEIILGSYEQYF,TGTGCCAGCAGTGAGATAATCTTGGGGTCCTACGAGCAGTACTTC
TRBV3-1,TRBD1,NA,TRBJ1-1,CAGSQETGITEAFF,TGTGCCGGCAGCCAAGAGACAGGGATCACTGAAGCTTTCTTT
TRBV6-2/TRBV6-3,NA,once,TRBJ2-1,CASSFIGPPYNEQFF,TGTGCCAGCAGTTTTATAGGGCCCCCCTACAATGAGCAGTTCTTC
TRBV18,TRBD2,NA,TRBJ2-5,CASSPLGTTRNGETQYF,TGTGCCAGCTCACCGCTTGGGACTACACGAAACGGCGAGACCCAGTACTTC
TRBV15,NA,NA,TRBJ2-2,CATSRDLAGELFF,TGTGCCACCAGCAGAGATCTGGCCGGGGAGCTGTTTTTT
TRBV6-4,TRBD2,NA,TRBJ2-2,CASSELRGGRNTGELFF,TGTGCCAGCAGTGAGTTAAGGGGAGGGAGAAACACCGGGGAGCTGTTTTTT
TRBV20-1,TRBD2,few,TRBJ2-3,CSARALQWEGQPDTQYF,TGCAGTGCTAGAGCCCTTCAGTGGGAGGGCCAACCAGATACGCAGTATTTT
TRBV24-1,NA,many,TRBJ2-1,CATSDLHTGNPNEQFF,TGTGCCACCAGTGATTTGCACACTGGGAACCCCAATGAGCAGTTCTTC
TRBV13,NA,NA,TRBJ2-1,CASSTKTSSYNEQFF,TGTGCCAGCAGCACAAAAACGAGCTCCTACAATGAGCAGTTCTTC
TRBV5-1,NA,NA,TRBJ2-2,CASSDQRGDTGELFF,TGCGCCAGCAGCGATCAGAGAGGGGACACCGGGGAGCTGTTTTTT